Reported below is one T cell receptor beta chain. Its antigen is not known. This record comes from a study of T cells after yellow fever vaccination. Findings and caveats of the study: Abundant bulk-population clonotypes could contaminate the FACS-sorted repertoires.

The CDR3 is 15 amino acids. Germline CDR1 reads MGHRA; CDR2 reads YSYEKL. Between the trimmed V and J ends, which lost 4 bases and 0 bases, there was a span of 10 bases. One entry per CDR3 protein results from TCRdb running MiXCR on the 5' RACE reads. The table records roughly 250,000 distinct CDR3 sequences, 10% to 15% of them present only once. The source of this sequence is a man under 40 who received the YFV17D yellow fever vaccine. The genes are TRBV4-1 and TRBJ2-1; D tentatively fits TRBD1 or TRBD2 (5 bases each). The sequences come from CD4+ T cells sorted from PBMCs, collected 45 days after the yellow fever booster vaccination. CDR3 residues: CASSRGASSYNEQFF. For the CDR3, the DNA is TGCGCCAGCAGCCGAGGGGCGAGCTCCTACAATGAGCAGTTCTTC.